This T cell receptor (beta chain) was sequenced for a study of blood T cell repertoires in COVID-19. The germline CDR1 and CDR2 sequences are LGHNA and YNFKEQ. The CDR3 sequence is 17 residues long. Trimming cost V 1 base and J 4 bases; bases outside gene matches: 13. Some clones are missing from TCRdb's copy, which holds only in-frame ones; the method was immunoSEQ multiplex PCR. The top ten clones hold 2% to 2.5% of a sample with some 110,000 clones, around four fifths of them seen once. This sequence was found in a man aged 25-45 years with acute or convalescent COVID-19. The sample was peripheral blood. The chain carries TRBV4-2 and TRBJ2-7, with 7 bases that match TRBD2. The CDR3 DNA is TGTGCCAGCAGCCAAGGACTGCCCCGGGACTACCAATACGAGCAGTACTTC. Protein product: CASSQGLPRDYQYEQYF.